A selection of T cell receptor beta chains follows, all from one sample in a study of T cell responses to AZD1222 COVID-19 vaccine. Assay: immunoSEQ multiplex PCR; the TCRdb copy retains only in-frame clones and omits some. The sample contains some 140,000 clones, approximately 88% of which appear only once. The sequences come from peripheral blood, collected on day 0 of AZD1222 vaccination. Receptors originate from an adult in good health. Each CDR3 is given with its conserved first and last residue. D genes are given only for firm matches. Clone sizes are given selectively: once, few, many, or a class where the clone is expanded.

d_gene: -
abundance: -
v_gene: TRBV6-5
j_gene: TRBJ1-1
CDR3nt: TGTGCCAGCAGGGATACGCAGGTAGGGATTGCTGAAGCTTTCTTT
CDR3aa: CASRDTQVGIAEAFF

d_gene: -
abundance: -
v_gene: TRBV7-3
j_gene: TRBJ2-2
CDR3nt: TGTGCCAGCAGCCCCACCCCCAGGCGGAACACCGGGGAGCTGTTTTTT
CDR3aa: CASSPTPRRNTGELFF

d_gene: -
abundance: -
v_gene: TRBV19
j_gene: TRBJ1-1
CDR3nt: TGTGCCAGTTATCAGAATCCTATGAACACTGAAGCTTTCTTT
CDR3aa: CASYQNPMNTEAFF

d_gene: TRBD1
abundance: -
v_gene: TRBV19
j_gene: TRBJ1-4
CDR3nt: TGTGCCAGTAGAAAGGGGACAGACAAAAACCCAACTAATGAAAAACTGTTTTTT
CDR3aa: CASRKGTDKNPTNEKLFF

d_gene: TRBD1
abundance: -
v_gene: TRBV28
j_gene: TRBJ1-3
CDR3nt: TGTGCCAGCAGTTCAGGGACAGGGGCCTCTGGAAACACCATATATTTT
CDR3aa: CASSSGTGASGNTIYF

d_gene: -
abundance: once
v_gene: TRBV6-4
j_gene: TRBJ2-1
CDR3nt: TGTGCCAGCAGTCTCGGATCCGGGACCCCCCAGGCGGGGCAGTTCTTC
CDR3aa: CASSLGSGTPQAGQFF

d_gene: -
abundance: -
v_gene: TRBV5-1
j_gene: TRBJ2-1
CDR3nt: TGCGCCAGCAGCTTGGGGACGGTGACGTACAATGAGCAGTTCTTC
CDR3aa: CASSLGTVTYNEQFF

d_gene: TRBD1
abundance: few
v_gene: TRBV14
j_gene: TRBJ1-6
CDR3nt: TGTGCCAGCAGCCGTATAGGGACAGGGGGACGCTCCTATAATTCACCCCTCCACTTT
CDR3aa: CASSRIGTGGRSYNSPLHF

d_gene: -
abundance: -
v_gene: TRBV28
j_gene: TRBJ2-1
CDR3nt: TGTGCCAGCAGCAAAAGGTTGTATGAGCAGTTCTTC
CDR3aa: CASSKRLYEQFF

d_gene: -
abundance: -
v_gene: TRBV5-1
j_gene: TRBJ1-1
CDR3nt: TGCGCCAGCAGTTCGGCGCCCGACCAGATCGCTTTCTTT
CDR3aa: CASSSAPDQIAFF

d_gene: -
abundance: -
v_gene: TRBV7-3
j_gene: TRBJ2-3
CDR3nt: TGTGCCAGCAGCCCCTCCGGGGTTTGGGGAGATACGCAGTATTTT
CDR3aa: CASSPSGVWGDTQYF

d_gene: -
abundance: -
v_gene: TRBV5-1
j_gene: TRBJ2-7
CDR3nt: TGCGCCAGCAGCTCCCCGACAGCGTTAGGCGAGCAGTACTTC
CDR3aa: CASSSPTALGEQYF

d_gene: TRBD1
abundance: -
v_gene: TRBV2
j_gene: TRBJ1-2
CDR3nt: TGTGCCAGCAGAGACGAGACAGGGAGCACCTTC
CDR3aa: CASRDETGSTF

d_gene: -
abundance: few
v_gene: TRBV28
j_gene: TRBJ2-7
CDR3nt: TGTGCCAGCAGTTTTGAGTTCGGGTCGCACAGCTCCTACGAGCAGTACTTC
CDR3aa: CASSFEFGSHSSYEQYF

d_gene: -
abundance: -
v_gene: TRBV29-1
j_gene: TRBJ2-3
CDR3nt: TGCAGCGTTGAACAGGGAGGTTATACGCAGTATTTT
CDR3aa: CSVEQGGYTQYF

d_gene: TRBD2
abundance: -
v_gene: TRBV19
j_gene: TRBJ2-2
CDR3nt: TGTGCCAGTAGTATGGGACTAGCCTCGAGGACCGGGGAGCTGTTTTTT
CDR3aa: CASSMGLASRTGELFF

d_gene: -
abundance: -
v_gene: TRBV10-3
j_gene: TRBJ2-7
CDR3nt: TGTGCCATCAGTGGGACAGACTACGAGCAGTACTTC
CDR3aa: CAISGTDYEQYF

d_gene: -
abundance: -
v_gene: TRBV9
j_gene: TRBJ2-7
CDR3nt: TGTGCCAGCAGCCCTACTGGACAGAACTACGAGCAGTACTTC
CDR3aa: CASSPTGQNYEQYF

d_gene: -
abundance: once
v_gene: TRBV5-1
j_gene: TRBJ2-3
CDR3nt: TGCGCCAGCAGCCCCAGGACAGATACGCAGTATTTT
CDR3aa: CASSPRTDTQYF

d_gene: TRBD1
abundance: -
v_gene: TRBV5-6
j_gene: TRBJ1-5
CDR3nt: TGTGCCAGCAGCTCTGCTCGGGACAGGGGTTCTTTTAGCAATCAGCCCCAGCATTTT
CDR3aa: CASSSARDRGSFSNQPQHF